This T cell receptor (beta chain) comes out of a study of blood T cell repertoires in COVID-19 (dated by TCRdb to 2019 to 2021). Study-wide context: Samples covering the acute and convalescent phases of COVID-19 were provided by collaborators in the United States, Italy and Spain. The dataset comprised deeply sampled blood TCRbeta repertoires from subjects exposed to, actively infected with, or recovered from COVID-19. Where HLA class I and class II types were available, the types were taken from metadata supplied by the sample provider, not from assay-based typing. The samples were drawn from the first 160 participants of the ongoing ImmuneRACE study and from 950 to 1,500 subjects provided by 6 global collaborators. Sample metadata almost always included a de-identified subject ID, COVID-19 status, age in years and sex. A freely available public database, intended as a resource for researchers studying the immune response to SARS-CoV-2, is where the repertoires were released. The material from the prospective study consisted of cDNA or gDNA derived from T cells, B-cell-depleted T cells, or PBMCs.

V is clipped by 3 bases and J by 1 base, and the sequence between their germline boundaries is 14 bases long. Sequences DFQATT (CDR1) and SNEGSKA (CDR2) are obtained from the germline V gene (reference sequence). The CDR3 runs 15 amino acids, cysteine and phenylalanine included. The sequence is cut down to CDR3 DNA, 45 bases in frame from base 1. Enrolling through a virtual design, the prospective study's participants ranged in age from roughly 18 to 90 years and lived across about two dozen United States geographic areas. To assign participants to cohorts, the prospective study relied on clinical history that participants themselves reported in a screening survey and a study questionnaire. Recovered participants in ImmuneRACE Cohort 3 were defined as having two consecutive negative NP/OP PCR tests, clearance from a healthcare professional, or resolution of symptoms. Each participant in the prospective study had whole blood, serum and a nasopharyngeal or oropharyngeal swab collected by mobile phlebotomists. Participants in the prospective study had the option to provide additional blood draws and questionnaires over a roughly two-month period. Blood samples from the prospective study were shipped frozen or at room temperature prior to DNA extraction.

Results the study describes overall, beyond this receptor: The quantity of clinical and demographic metadata differed by source and by participant and was supplied without curation.

Points on this clone: Its antigen is still unknown. No base quality values were provided; no much bigger clone lies one nucleotide off.

The immunoSEQ Assay, a bias-controlled multiplex PCR, was used to amplify TCRbeta CDR3 regions from genomic DNA. In the source study's methods: The number of nucleated cells in each sample was estimated from the amplification of reference gene primers within the assay. To quantify the absolute abundance of each unique TCRbeta CDR3 rearrangement, sequence reads were collapsed and filtered. Productive Simpson clonality was computed per sample as the square root of Simpson's diversity index over productive rearrangements. TCRdb holds this immuneACCESS table with in-frame rearrangements only. Some clones are missing; in checked studies, unresolved V genes explain under half, and the rest has no known cause. V and J calls and clone size are given by that table; D and trimming were obtained from the DNA. The sample table contains under 500,000 clones; only one count was recorded for 85% to 90% of them. 0.9% to 1.2% of the sample is in the top ten clones.

The chain is encoded by TRBV20-1 joined to TRBJ2-3; matching of 5 bases hints at TRBD2 as the D gene. The sample comprised PBMCs or T cells enriched from blood (not recorded which). The sequence came from a man aged 30 to 45 who had recovered from COVID-19. The CDR3 amino acid sequence is: CSASLRVHGTDTQYF. The DNA is TGCAGTGCTAGTTTGCGGGTCCACGGCACAGATACGCAGTATTTT.